The rows below give T cell receptor beta chains drawn from one sample of a study of cytomegalovirus exposure and HLA in healthy donors. The method was immunoSEQ multiplex PCR; TCRdb's version includes in-frame clones alone and lacks a portion of them. This sample has a few hundred thousand clones, with 70% to 90% found just once. The specimen was PBMCs. These receptors all stem from a woman aged 18 to 35 in good health and CMV-seronegative. Each CDR3 is given with its conserved first and last residue. The D gene is left open where the match is weak. Clone size is given for some rows only: seen once, a few or many times, or a class if the clone is expanded.

J gene: TRBJ2-2; D gene: NA; V gene: TRBV28; clone size: NA; CDR3 protein: CASSSLGPTGELFF; CDR3 DNA: TGTGCCAGCAGTTCCCTCGGTCCCACCGGGGAGCTGTTTTTT
J gene: TRBJ2-2; D gene: NA; V gene: TRBV5-6; clone size: NA; CDR3 protein: CASSPPSNTGELFF; CDR3 DNA: TGTGCCAGCAGCCCCCCTTCTAACACCGGGGAGCTGTTTTTT
J gene: TRBJ1-2; D gene: NA; V gene: TRBV5-4; clone size: NA; CDR3 protein: CASSPGGVGNYGYTF; CDR3 DNA: TGTGCCAGCAGCCCCGGGGGGGTCGGTAACTATGGCTACACCTTC
J gene: TRBJ1-5; D gene: TRBD1; V gene: TRBV4-1; clone size: NA; CDR3 protein: CASSQAGTGTSNQPQHF; CDR3 DNA: TGCGCCAGCAGCCAAGCCGGGACAGGCACCTCTAATCAGCCCCAGCATTTT
J gene: TRBJ2-2; D gene: TRBD2; V gene: TRBV7-6; clone size: NA; CDR3 protein: CASSLVILAGVIDTGELFF; CDR3 DNA: TGTGCCAGCAGCTTAGTAATACTAGCGGGAGTCATTGACACCGGGGAGCTGTTTTTT
J gene: TRBJ2-7; D gene: TRBD1; V gene: TRBV6-6; clone size: NA; CDR3 protein: CASSTGTGGYEQYF; CDR3 DNA: TGTGCCAGCAGTACCGGGACAGGGGGCTACGAGCAGTACTTC
J gene: TRBJ2-2; D gene: TRBD1; V gene: TRBV2; clone size: NA; CDR3 protein: CASRDRGQSGELFF; CDR3 DNA: TGTGCCAGCAGGGACAGGGGGCAGAGCGGGGAGCTGTTTTTT
J gene: TRBJ1-6; D gene: TRBD1; V gene: TRBV15; clone size: once; CDR3 protein: CATSGRQGGNSPLHF; CDR3 DNA: TGTGCCACCAGCGGACGACAGGGGGGGAATTCACCCCTCCACTTT
J gene: TRBJ2-6; D gene: NA; V gene: TRBV6-1; clone size: NA; CDR3 protein: CASSPPGVGANVLTF; CDR3 DNA: TGTGCCAGCAGTCCTCCAGGGGTTGGGGCCAACGTCCTGACTTTC
J gene: TRBJ2-1; D gene: NA; V gene: TRBV7-6; clone size: NA; CDR3 protein: CASSLGGSYNEQFF; CDR3 DNA: TGTGCCAGCAGCTTAGGAGGCTCCTACAATGAGCAGTTCTTC
J gene: TRBJ2-6; D gene: NA; V gene: TRBV5-6; clone size: NA; CDR3 protein: CASRRGHSLVLTF; CDR3 DNA: TGTGCCAGCAGGAGGGGACACTCCCTCGTCCTGACTTTC
J gene: TRBJ2-3; D gene: NA; V gene: TRBV7-8; clone size: NA; CDR3 protein: CASSYRPRSTDTQYF; CDR3 DNA: TGTGCCAGCAGTTACCGGCCTAGGAGCACAGATACGCAGTATTTT
J gene: TRBJ2-1; D gene: TRBD2; V gene: TRBV6-5; clone size: NA; CDR3 protein: CASTLSGGGNEQFF; CDR3 DNA: TGTGCCAGCACCCTTAGCGGGGGGGGCAATGAGCAGTTCTTC
J gene: TRBJ2-3; D gene: NA; V gene: TRBV6-1; clone size: NA; CDR3 protein: CASSPLQVRDTQYF; CDR3 DNA: TGTGCCAGCAGTCCTCTACAGGTCCGAGATACGCAGTATTTT
J gene: TRBJ2-5; D gene: TRBD2; V gene: TRBV2; clone size: NA; CDR3 protein: CASSEGLKSGGVRETQYF; CDR3 DNA: TGTGCCAGCAGTGAAGGGTTGAAGAGCGGGGGGGTCCGGGAGACCCAGTACTTC
J gene: TRBJ1-3; D gene: NA; V gene: TRBV9; clone size: NA; CDR3 protein: CASSVGREKKAGNTIYF; CDR3 DNA: TGTGCCAGCAGCGTAGGCCGGGAAAAGAAGGCTGGAAACACCATATATTTT
J gene: TRBJ2-2; D gene: TRBD1; V gene: TRBV7-6; clone size: NA; CDR3 protein: CASSIQIQGVELFF; CDR3 DNA: TGTGCCAGCAGCATCCAAATCCAGGGGGTAGAGCTGTTTTTT
J gene: TRBJ1-1; D gene: TRBD1; V gene: TRBV19; clone size: NA; CDR3 protein: CASSGGQGLNTEAFF; CDR3 DNA: TGTGCCAGTAGTGGCGGACAGGGTTTGAACACTGAAGCTTTCTTT
J gene: TRBJ2-2; D gene: TRBD1; V gene: TRBV5-1; clone size: NA; CDR3 protein: CASSLIQGTTGELFF; CDR3 DNA: TGCGCCAGCAGCTTAATACAGGGGACCACCGGGGAGCTGTTTTTT
J gene: TRBJ2-2; D gene: NA; V gene: TRBV29-1; clone size: once; CDR3 protein: CSVESGRLNTGELFF; CDR3 DNA: TGCAGCGTTGAATCGGGTCGGCTGAACACCGGGGAGCTGTTTTTT
J gene: TRBJ1-2; D gene: TRBD1; V gene: TRBV20-1; clone size: once; CDR3 protein: CSAGTDYGYTF; CDR3 DNA: TGCAGTGCCGGGACAGACTATGGCTACACCTTC
J gene: TRBJ1-5; D gene: TRBD1; V gene: TRBV2; clone size: few; CDR3 protein: CASSDFGTGGLYQPQHF; CDR3 DNA: TGTGCCAGCAGTGATTTTGGGACAGGGGGCTTATACCAGCCCCAGCATTTT
J gene: TRBJ1-5; D gene: TRBD1; V gene: TRBV7-2; clone size: NA; CDR3 protein: CASSSGTGGESQHF; CDR3 DNA: TGTGCCAGCAGTTCCGGGACAGGGGGTGAGTCCCAGCATTTT
J gene: TRBJ1-2; D gene: NA; V gene: TRBV18; clone size: NA; CDR3 protein: CASSPTERGVNYGYTF; CDR3 DNA: TGTGCCAGCTCACCGACCGAGCGAGGAGTTAACTATGGCTACACCTTC
J gene: TRBJ2-7; D gene: NA; V gene: TRBV5-1; clone size: few; CDR3 protein: CASSPAPWKGAYEQYF; CDR3 DNA: TGCGCCAGCAGCCCCGCCCCCTGGAAAGGGGCCTACGAGCAGTACTTC
J gene: TRBJ2-2; D gene: TRBD2; V gene: TRBV9; clone size: NA; CDR3 protein: CASSVWSSGGRNTGELFF; CDR3 DNA: TGTGCCAGCAGCGTATGGAGTAGCGGGGGGCGAAACACCGGGGAGCTGTTTTTT
J gene: TRBJ1-2; D gene: NA; V gene: TRBV2; clone size: NA; CDR3 protein: CASSGPGVHEDGYTF; CDR3 DNA: TGTGCCAGCAGTGGCCCGGGGGTACACGAGGATGGCTACACCTTC
J gene: TRBJ2-3; D gene: NA; V gene: TRBV29-1; clone size: NA; CDR3 protein: CSVDSSTDTQYF; CDR3 DNA: TGCAGCGTTGACAGTAGCACAGATACGCAGTATTTT
J gene: TRBJ2-5; D gene: NA; V gene: TRBV5-1; clone size: once; CDR3 protein: CASSPAGGVGETQYF; CDR3 DNA: TGCGCCAGCAGCCCGGCTGGGGGCGTCGGCGAGACCCAGTACTTC
J gene: TRBJ2-2; D gene: NA; V gene: TRBV7-9; clone size: NA; CDR3 protein: CASSSHRGTGELFF; CDR3 DNA: TGTGCCAGCAGCTCCCACCGGGGCACCGGGGAGCTGTTTTTT
J gene: TRBJ1-2; D gene: NA; V gene: TRBV2; clone size: NA; CDR3 protein: CASSLKEGYGYTF; CDR3 DNA: TGTGCCAGCAGTCTAAAAGAGGGATATGGCTACACCTTC
J gene: TRBJ2-7; D gene: TRBD1; V gene: TRBV27; clone size: NA; CDR3 protein: CASSWVDRVRDEQYF; CDR3 DNA: TGTGCCAGCAGTTGGGTTGACAGGGTAAGGGACGAGCAGTACTTC
J gene: TRBJ1-2; D gene: NA; V gene: TRBV27; clone size: NA; CDR3 protein: CASSLLRGVHGYTF; CDR3 DNA: TGTGCCAGCAGTTTACTTCGGGGAGTCCATGGCTACACCTTC
J gene: TRBJ2-2; D gene: NA; V gene: TRBV7-9; clone size: NA; CDR3 protein: CASSLLEFSGELFF; CDR3 DNA: TGTGCCAGCAGCTTATTGGAGTTTTCCGGGGAGCTGTTTTTT
J gene: TRBJ2-7; D gene: TRBD2; V gene: TRBV13; clone size: NA; CDR3 protein: CASGSTSGAYEQYF; CDR3 DNA: TGTGCCAGCGGATCGACTAGCGGGGCTTACGAGCAGTACTTC
J gene: TRBJ2-3; D gene: NA; V gene: TRBV11-3; clone size: NA; CDR3 protein: CASSSGEGLTQYF; CDR3 DNA: TGTGCCAGCAGCTCGGGCGAGGGACTGACGCAGTATTTT
J gene: TRBJ2-2; D gene: TRBD1; V gene: TRBV2; clone size: NA; CDR3 protein: CAGRRTGGGSTGELFF; CDR3 DNA: TGTGCCGGCCGGCGGACAGGGGGCGGTAGCACCGGGGAGCTGTTTTTT
J gene: TRBJ2-7; D gene: NA; V gene: TRBV30; clone size: NA; CDR3 protein: CAGRIGGYEQYF; CDR3 DNA: TGTGCCGGGCGTATCGGAGGCTACGAGCAGTACTTC
J gene: TRBJ2-5; D gene: NA; V gene: TRBV6-5; clone size: NA; CDR3 protein: CASSPDFSSRAQYF; CDR3 DNA: TGTGCCAGCAGTCCGGACTTCTCCTCCAGAGCCCAGTACTTC
J gene: TRBJ1-1; D gene: NA; V gene: TRBV19; clone size: NA; CDR3 protein: CASSTFINTEAFF; CDR3 DNA: TGTGCCAGTAGTACCTTTATAAACACTGAAGCTTTCTTT
J gene: TRBJ2-3; D gene: TRBD1; V gene: TRBV2; clone size: NA; CDR3 protein: CASSPQGLPTDTQYF; CDR3 DNA: TGTGCCAGCAGTCCACAGGGGCTCCCCACAGATACGCAGTATTTT
J gene: TRBJ2-1; D gene: NA; V gene: TRBV7-2; clone size: once; CDR3 protein: CASSARGTVSYNEQFF; CDR3 DNA: TGTGCCAGCAGCGCGCGAGGGACTGTCTCCTACAATGAGCAGTTCTTC
J gene: TRBJ1-5; D gene: NA; V gene: TRBV5-1; clone size: NA; CDR3 protein: CASSPVGGHNQPQHF; CDR3 DNA: TGCGCCAGCAGCCCGGTCGGCGGACACAATCAGCCCCAGCATTTT
J gene: TRBJ1-3; D gene: TRBD1; V gene: TRBV7-6; clone size: NA; CDR3 protein: CASSPRSGQRNTIYF; CDR3 DNA: TGTGCCAGCAGCCCCCGTTCGGGACAGCGAAACACCATATATTTT
J gene: TRBJ1-1; D gene: NA; V gene: TRBV7-9; clone size: few; CDR3 protein: CASSPTVEAFF; CDR3 DNA: TGTGCCAGCAGCCCCACAGTCGAAGCTTTCTTT
J gene: TRBJ1-2; D gene: NA; V gene: TRBV2; clone size: NA; CDR3 protein: CASSELSVGYTF; CDR3 DNA: TGTGCCAGCAGTGAATTGTCTGTTGGCTACACCTTC
J gene: TRBJ1-4; D gene: NA; V gene: TRBV27; clone size: NA; CDR3 protein: CASSSVGAGNEKLFF; CDR3 DNA: TGTGCCAGCAGCTCTGTGGGGGCAGGTAATGAAAAACTGTTTTTT